This TCR beta chain is from a study of blood T cell repertoires in COVID-19. Assay: immunoSEQ multiplex PCR; the TCRdb copy retains only in-frame clones and omits some. The repertoire holds tens of thousands of clones, with about 83% as singletons. J was trimmed by 3 bases and V by 7 bases; bases with no gene match: 10. Looked up from germline, CDR1 is GTSNPN and CDR2 is SVGIG (reference sequence). There are 14 residues in the CDR3. This clone has just one count. The TCR comes from a human donor in a cohort sampled during active COVID-19. Sequencing was performed on peripheral blood. The rearrangement uses TRBV30 and TRBJ2-7; 9 positions match TRBD1. The CDR3 spells CASSGTGRIYEQYF. The CDR3 region has the DNA TGTGCCTCCTCTGGGACAGGGAGAATCTACGAGCAGTACTTC. The complete variable domain, with remaining parts taken from reference TRBV30 and TRBJ2-7, reads SQTIHQWPATLVQPVGSPLSLECTVEGTSNPNLYWYRQAAGRGLQLLFYSVGIGQISSEVPQNLSASRPQDRQFILSSKKLLLSDSGFYLCASSGTGRIYEQYFGPGTRLTVT.